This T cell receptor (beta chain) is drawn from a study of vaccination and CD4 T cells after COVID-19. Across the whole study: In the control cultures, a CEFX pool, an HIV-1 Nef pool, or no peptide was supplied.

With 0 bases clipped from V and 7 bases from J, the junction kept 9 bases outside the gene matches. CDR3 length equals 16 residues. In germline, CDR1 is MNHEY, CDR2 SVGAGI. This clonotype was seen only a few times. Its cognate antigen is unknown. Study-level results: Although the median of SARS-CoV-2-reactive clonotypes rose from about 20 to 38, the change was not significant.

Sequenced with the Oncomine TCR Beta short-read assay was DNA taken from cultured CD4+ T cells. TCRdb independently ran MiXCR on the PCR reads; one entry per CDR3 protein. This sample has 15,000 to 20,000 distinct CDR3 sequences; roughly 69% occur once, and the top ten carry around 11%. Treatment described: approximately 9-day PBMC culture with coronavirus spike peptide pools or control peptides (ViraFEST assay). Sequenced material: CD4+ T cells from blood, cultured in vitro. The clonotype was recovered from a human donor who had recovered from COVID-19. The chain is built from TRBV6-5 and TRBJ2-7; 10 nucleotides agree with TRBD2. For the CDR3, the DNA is TGTGCCAGCAGTTACTCGTCTAGCGGGGGTTCTTGGGAGCAGTACTTC. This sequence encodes CASSYSSSGGSWEQYF.